The T cell receptor beta chain under discussion was sequenced for a study of blood T cell repertoires in COVID-19. Study at large: T cells, B-cell-depleted T cells, or PBMCs provided the cDNA or gDNA that served as material.

Per the study methods: Amplification of reference gene primers provided the estimated nucleated cell counts. Here immunoSEQ multiplex PCR was the method, and the copy in TCRdb shows in-frame clones only, minus some. Clone size and the V and J calls come from that table; the DNA yielded D and trimming. In the table there are approximately 230,000 clones, about nine tenths of which are singletons. There are 14 residues in the CDR3. From germline, CDR1 is MNHEY and CDR2 SMNVEV (reference sequence). V dropped 4 bases and J dropped 3 bases, with 12 bases sitting between them. The specimen was PBMCs or T cells enriched from blood (not recorded which). The gene calls are TRBV27 and TRBJ1-1; TRBD1 might be the D (6 bases). This clonotype originated in a man in his forties who had recovered from COVID-19. CDR3 DNA sequence: TGTGCCAGCAGTTACAACAGGGTTGACACTGAAGCTTTCTTT. Amino acid sequence: CASSYNRVDTEAFF.